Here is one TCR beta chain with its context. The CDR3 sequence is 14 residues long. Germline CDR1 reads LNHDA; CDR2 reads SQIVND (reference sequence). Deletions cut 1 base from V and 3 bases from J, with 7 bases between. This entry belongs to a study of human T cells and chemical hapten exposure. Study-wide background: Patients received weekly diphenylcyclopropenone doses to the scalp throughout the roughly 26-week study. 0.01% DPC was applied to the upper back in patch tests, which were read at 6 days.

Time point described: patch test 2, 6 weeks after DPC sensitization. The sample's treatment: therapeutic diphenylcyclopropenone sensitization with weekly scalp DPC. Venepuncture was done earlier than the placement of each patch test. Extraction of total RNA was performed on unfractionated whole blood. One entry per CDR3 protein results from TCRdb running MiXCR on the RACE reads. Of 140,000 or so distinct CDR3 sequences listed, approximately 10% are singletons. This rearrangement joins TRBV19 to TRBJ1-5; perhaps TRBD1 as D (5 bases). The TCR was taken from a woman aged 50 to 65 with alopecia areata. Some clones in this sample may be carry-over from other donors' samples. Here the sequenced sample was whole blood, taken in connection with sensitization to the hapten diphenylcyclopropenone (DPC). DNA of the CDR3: TGTGCCAGTAGTATAGGACAGTTCAATCAGCCCCAGCATTTT. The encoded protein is CASSIGQFNQPQHF.